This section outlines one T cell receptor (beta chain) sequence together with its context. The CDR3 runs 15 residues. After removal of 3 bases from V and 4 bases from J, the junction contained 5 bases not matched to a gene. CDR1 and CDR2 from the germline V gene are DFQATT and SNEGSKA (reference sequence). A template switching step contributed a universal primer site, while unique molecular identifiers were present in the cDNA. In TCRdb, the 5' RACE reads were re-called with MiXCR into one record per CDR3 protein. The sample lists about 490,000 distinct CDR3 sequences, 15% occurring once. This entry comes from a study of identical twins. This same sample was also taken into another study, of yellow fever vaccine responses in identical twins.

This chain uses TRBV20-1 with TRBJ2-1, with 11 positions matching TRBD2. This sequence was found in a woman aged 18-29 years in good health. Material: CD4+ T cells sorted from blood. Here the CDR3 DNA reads TGCAGTGCTAGGACTCCTAGCGGGGGGTACAATGAGCAGTTCTTC. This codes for CSARTPSGGYNEQFF.